Below, one TCR beta chain is given with its context. Antigen specificity is unknown. This record belongs to a study of T cells in Graves' hyperthyroidism and ophthalmopathy. CDR3 size: 15 residues. The V segment lost 6 bases and the J segment 1 base; nucleotides outside the gene matches: 6. CDR1 is DFQATT and CDR2 is SNEGSKA in the germline V gene (reference sequence). Graves' hyperthyroidism without ophthalmopathy progression within 18 months was termed stable. RNA transcripts provided the source from which TCR beta CDR3 regions were amplified. The HTBI set primed first-round TCR CDR3 RT-PCR. TCRdb redid the calling of the multiplex PCR reads with MiXCR, one entry per CDR3 protein. The sample yields under 250,000 distinct CDR3 sequences, approximately 17% seen once. General observations from the study: Also found in blood were most expanded thyroid clonotypes above 0.001.

The receptor's source is a man aged 50 or older with Graves' hyperthyroidism. The genes are TRBV20-1 and TRBJ2-5, with 12 nucleotides matching TRBD2. Sequenced sample: blood. The CDR3 coding sequence is TGCAGTGCAATCCCGGGACTAGCGGGCCAAGAGACCCAGTACTTC. Amino acids: CSAIPGLAGQETQYF.